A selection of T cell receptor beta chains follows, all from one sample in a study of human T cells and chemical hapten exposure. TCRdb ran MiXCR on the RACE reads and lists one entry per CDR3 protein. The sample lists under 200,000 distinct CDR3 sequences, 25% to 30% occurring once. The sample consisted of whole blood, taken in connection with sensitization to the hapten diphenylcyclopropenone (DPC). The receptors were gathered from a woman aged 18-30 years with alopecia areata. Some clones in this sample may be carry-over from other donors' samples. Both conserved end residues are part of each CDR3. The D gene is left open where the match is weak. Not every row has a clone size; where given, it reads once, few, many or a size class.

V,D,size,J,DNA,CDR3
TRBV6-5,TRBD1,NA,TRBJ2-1,TGTGCCAGCAGTTACTTAACAGGGGGCAGCTCCTACAATGAGCGGTTCTTC,CASSYLTGGSSYNERFF
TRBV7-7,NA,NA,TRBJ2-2,TGTGCCAGCAGCTTACGGCAGAACACCGGGGAGCTGTTTTTT,CASSLRQNTGELFF
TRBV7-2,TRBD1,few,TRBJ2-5,TGTGCCAGCAGCACCCAGGGGGCAGGGGTGGAGACCCAGTACTTC,CASSTQGAGVETQYF
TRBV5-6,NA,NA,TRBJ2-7,TGTGCCAGCAGCTTGGCCTCCTGCGAGCAGTACTTC,CASSLASCEQYF
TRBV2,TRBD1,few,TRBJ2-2,TGTGCCAGCAGTAAAACAGGGGGCTCAATTAACACCGGGGAGCTGTTTTTT,CASSKTGGSINTGELFF
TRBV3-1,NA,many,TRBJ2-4,TGTGCCAGCAGCCAAGCAGGGGTGAACATTCAGTACTTC,CASSQAGVNIQYF
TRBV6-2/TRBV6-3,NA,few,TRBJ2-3,TGTGCCAGCAGTTACAGGGCCGGCACAGATACGCAGTATTTT,CASSYRAGTDTQYF
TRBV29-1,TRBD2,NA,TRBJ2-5,TGCAGCGTTGGGGAGGGCACAGAGACCCAGTACTTC,CSVGEGTETQYF
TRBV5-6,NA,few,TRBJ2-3,TGTGCCAGCAGCTCGTTCAGACTGAGACTGATAGCAGATACGCAGTATTTT,CASSSFRLRLIADTQYF
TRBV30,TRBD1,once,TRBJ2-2,TGTGCCTGGAGTGAAGGGACAGTTGATACCGGGGAGCTGTTTTTT,CAWSEGTVDTGELFF
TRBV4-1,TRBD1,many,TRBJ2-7,TGCGCCAGCAGCCGACCGGGACAGACCTACGAGCAGTACTTC,CASSRPGQTYEQYF
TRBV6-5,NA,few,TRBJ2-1,TGTGCCAGCAACGCGGTTGGTGAGCAGTTCTTC,CASNAVGEQFF
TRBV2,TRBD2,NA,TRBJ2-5,TGTGCCAGTCTAGCGGGGGGTCAAGAGACCCAGTACTTC,CASLAGGQETQYF
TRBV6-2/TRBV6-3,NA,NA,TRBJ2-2,TGTGCCAGCAGCCCGAGAGGATGGGAGCTGTTTTTT,CASSPRGWELFF
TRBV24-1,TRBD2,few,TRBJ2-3,TGTGCCACCAGTGACCCGGGACTAGCGGAGCCAGATACGCAGTATTTT,CATSDPGLAEPDTQYF
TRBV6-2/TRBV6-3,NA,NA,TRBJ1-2,TGTGCCAGCAGTTACTCGTTACAGGACTATGGCTACACCTTC,CASSYSLQDYGYTF
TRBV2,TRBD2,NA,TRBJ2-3,TGTGCCAGCAGGCTAGCGGGGAGCACAGATACGCAGTATTTT,CASRLAGSTDTQYF
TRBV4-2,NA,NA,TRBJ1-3,TGTGCCAGCAGCCATCAGGTACAGGGCTCTGGAAACACCATATATTTT,CASSHQVQGSGNTIYF
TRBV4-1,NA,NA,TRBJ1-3,TGCGCCAGCAGCCTCCTTGGAACAGGGATATTCGGAGGAAACACCATATATTTT,CASSLLGTGIFGGNTIYF
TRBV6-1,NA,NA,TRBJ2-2,TGTGCCAGCAGTCTTACAAGGCTGTTTTTT,CASSLTRLFF
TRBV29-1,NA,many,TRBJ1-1,TGCAGCGCCAGATTGAAGAACACTGAAGCTTTCTTT,CSARLKNTEAFF
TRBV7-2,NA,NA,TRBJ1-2,TGTGCCAGCAGCTCAGACACCTATGGCTACACCTTC,CASSSDTYGYTF
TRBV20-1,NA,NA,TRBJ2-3,TGCAGTGCTAGAGAACCTTCCACAGATACGCAGTATTTT,CSAREPSTDTQYF
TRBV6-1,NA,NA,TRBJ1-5,TGTGCCAGCAGTGAAGCCCAGGGCGGGAGCCAGCCCCAGCATTTT,CASSEAQGGSQPQHF
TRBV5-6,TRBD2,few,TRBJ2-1,TGTGCCAGCAGCTTACCGGGACTAGCGATGGAGCAGTTCTTC,CASSLPGLAMEQFF
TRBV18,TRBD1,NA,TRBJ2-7,TGTGCCAGCTCACCAACCGGGACAGCACACGAGCAGTACTTC,CASSPTGTAHEQYF
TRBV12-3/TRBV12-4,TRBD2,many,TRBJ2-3,TGTGCCAGCAGTCCCCCCGGGAGGGATACGCAGTATTTT,CASSPPGRDTQYF
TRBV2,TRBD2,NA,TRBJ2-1,TGTGCCAGCAGTGGGGGACTAGCCTACAATGAGCAGTTCTTC,CASSGGLAYNEQFF
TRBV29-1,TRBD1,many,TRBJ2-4,TGCAGCGTTCGGGACAGGGCATACATTCAGTACTTC,CSVRDRAYIQYF
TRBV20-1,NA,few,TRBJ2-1,TGCAGTGCCCTTTTCAATGAGCAGTTCTTC,CSALFNEQFF
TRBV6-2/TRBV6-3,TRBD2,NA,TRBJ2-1,TGTGCCAGCAGCCCTACGGGACTAGCCAACAATGAGCAGTTCTTC,CASSPTGLANNEQFF
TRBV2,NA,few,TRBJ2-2,TGTGCCAGCAGTGTAGGTGTGACCGGGGAGCTGTTTTTT,CASSVGVTGELFF
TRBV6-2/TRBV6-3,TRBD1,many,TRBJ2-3,TGTGCCAGCAGTTTTGGACAGGGTGCGAGTGATACGCAGTATTTT,CASSFGQGASDTQYF
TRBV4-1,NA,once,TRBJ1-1,TGCGCCAGCAGCCACGAAGACCCTGGGGGACGGGATGAAGCTTTCTTT,CASSHEDPGGRDEAFF
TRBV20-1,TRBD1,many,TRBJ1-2,TGCAGTGCAGCTGGGACAGCTAACTATGGCTACACCTTC,CSAAGTANYGYTF
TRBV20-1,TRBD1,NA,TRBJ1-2,TGCAGTGGATCTTCGGGACAGGTGATCGGAGGCTACACCTTC,CSGSSGQVIGGYTF
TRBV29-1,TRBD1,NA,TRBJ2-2,TGCAGCGCCGGAAACAGGGGGAATTTCGGGGAGCTGTTTTTT,CSAGNRGNFGELFF
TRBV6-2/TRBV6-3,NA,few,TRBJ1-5,TGTGCCAGCAGTTCGATGACGGGAGGGAATCAGCCCCAGCATTTT,CASSSMTGGNQPQHF
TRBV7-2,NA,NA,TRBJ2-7,TGTGCCAGTAACCTTCGTGGGGGTTCCACCTACGAGCAGTACTTC,CASNLRGGSTYEQYF
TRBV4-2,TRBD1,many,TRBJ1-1,TGTGCCAGCAGCACCCGACAGGGGCTGAACACTGAAGCTTTCTTT,CASSTRQGLNTEAFF
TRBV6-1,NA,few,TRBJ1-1,TGTGCCAGCAGAAGAAAGGGAGGGGCGCCTGAAGCTTTCTTT,CASRRKGGAPEAFF
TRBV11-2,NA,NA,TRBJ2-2,TGTGCCAGCACCACACCCCCAGGAGGGGGACCTCGGCAGGAGCTGTTTTTT,CASTTPPGGGPRQELFF
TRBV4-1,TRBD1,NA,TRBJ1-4,TGCGCCAGCAGCCAAGACTGGGGACAGGGGGAAAAACTGTTTTTT,CASSQDWGQGEKLFF
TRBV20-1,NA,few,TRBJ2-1,TGCAGTGCTAGAGACGGGGGGCGTGTTGATGAGCAGTTCTTC,CSARDGGRVDEQFF
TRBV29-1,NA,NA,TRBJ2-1,TGCAGCGTTGAAGGAACCAAAGCCTCCTACAATGAGCAGTTCTTC,CSVEGTKASYNEQFF
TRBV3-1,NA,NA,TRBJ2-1,TGTGCCAGCAACCCAGGTGGCCGGGGTGAGCAGTTCTTC,CASNPGGRGEQFF
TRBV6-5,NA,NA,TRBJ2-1,TGTGCCAGCAGCCGCGGCGGAAGCGGATCCTACAATGAGCAGTTCTTC,CASSRGGSGSYNEQFF
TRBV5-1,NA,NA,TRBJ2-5,TGCGCCAGCAGTTCGAGGGGTCAAGAGACCCAGTACTTC,CASSSRGQETQYF
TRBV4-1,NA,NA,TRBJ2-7,TGCGCCAGCAGCCAACCTAGACAGATCCTGTACTTC,CASSQPRQILYF
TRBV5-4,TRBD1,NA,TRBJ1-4,TGTGCCAGCAGCTCGACAGGGGTCGAGGAAAAACTGTTTTTT,CASSSTGVEEKLFF
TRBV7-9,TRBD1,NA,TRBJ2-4,TGTGCCAGCAGCGAGACCTTACAGGGGGCGGCCAAAAACATTCAGTACTTC,CASSETLQGAAKNIQYF
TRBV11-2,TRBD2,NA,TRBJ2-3,TGTGCCAGCAGCCCCACCTTACTAGCGGGTGTCCCAGATACGCAGTATTTT,CASSPTLLAGVPDTQYF
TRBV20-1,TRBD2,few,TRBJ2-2,TGCAGTGCTAGTCGCGGGGGATACACCGGGGAGCTGTTTTTT,CSASRGGYTGELFF
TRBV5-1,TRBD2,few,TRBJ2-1,TGCGCCAGCAGCTACGGACTAGCGGTCGATGAGCAGTTCTTC,CASSYGLAVDEQFF